The 8 T cell receptor beta chains given below trace back to one sample, sequenced in a study of cytomegalovirus exposure and HLA in healthy donors. PCR employed 60 Vbeta and 13 Jbeta primers. This table comes from immunoSEQ multiplex PCR, and its TCRdb copy is limited to in-frame clones, with some not included. The profile shows approximately 150,000 clones, about three quarters of them singletons. The sample was PBMCs. These receptors all stem from a woman in her 30s in good health and CMV-seropositive.

The rearrangement joins TRBV2 to TRBJ2-7, with D perhaps matching TRBD1 (7 bases). Germline CDR1 is SNHLY and CDR2 is FYNNEI. CDR3 size: 15 residues. V lost 10 bases, J lost 5 bases, and 24 bases lay in between. CDR3 DNA: TGTGCCACCTCGAACACCAGGGGGGTATCTCACGAGCAGTACTTC. This encodes CATSNTRGVSHEQYF.

The V call is TRBV7-8, the J call TRBJ1-4, with 7 bases identical to TRBD1. CDR1 is SGHVS, CDR2 FQNEAQ, per germline. Trimming cost V 5 bases and J 5 bases; bases outside gene matches: 8. CDR3 length: 15 residues. CDR3 nucleotides: TGTGCCAGCAGCAAAAACAGGGGCCTCAATGAAAAACTGTTTTTT. Encoded protein: CASSKNRGLNEKLFF.

The chain employs TRBV5-1 and TRBJ2-7; a possible D gene is TRBD1 (5 bases). V lost 0 bases, J lost 5 bases, and 12 bases lay in between. The CDR3 runs 14 residues. Per the germline V gene, CDR1 is SGHRS and CDR2 is YFSETQ. The CDR3 reads CASSLATGTNEQYF. CDR3 nucleotide sequence: TGCGCCAGCAGCTTGGCTACAGGTACCAACGAGCAGTACTTC.

This chain joins TRBV2 and TRBJ2-1, with a tentative D call TRBD2 (5 bases). The germline V gene has CDR1 SNHLY and CDR2 FYNNEI. This CDR3 is 13 amino acids long. Trimming shortened V by 8 bases and J by 4 bases, and 12 bases separated the two germline ends. CDR3 loop: CASGGGNYNEQFF. CDR3 nucleotide sequence: TGTGCCAGCGGAGGAGGTAATTACAATGAGCAGTTCTTC.

J is TRBJ1-1 and V is TRBV14, with 7 bases fitting TRBD1. With 4 bases clipped from V and 6 bases from J, the junction kept 5 bases outside the gene matches. Germline V gives CDR1 SGHDN, CDR2 FVKESK. The CDR3 is 13 residues long. The DNA of the CDR3 is TGTGCCAGCAGCCGAGGACAGGTGGCTGAAGCTTTCTTT. Translation: CASSRGQVAEAFF. The full variable domain, rest sourced from reference TRBV14 and TRBJ1-1, is EAGVTQFPSHSVIEKGQTVTLRCDPISGHDNLYWYRRVMGKEIKFLLHFVKESKQDESGMPNNRFLAERTGGTYSTLKVQPAELEDSGVYFCASSRGQVAEAFFGQGTRLTVV.

This clone was detected only a few times. The chain is built from TRBV28 and TRBJ1-2, with D tentatively TRBD1 (5 bases). The CDR3 extends over 11 amino acids. Germline loops: CDR1 MDHEN, CDR2 SYDVKM. V lost 10 bases and J 3 bases, leaving 9 bases between the germline ends. In nucleotides, the CDR3 is TGTGCCATAGACAGTGACTATGGCTACACCTTC. Amino acids: CAIDSDYGYTF.

V gene TRBV19 combines with J gene TRBJ2-7, with 12 positions matching TRBD2. The V gene end was trimmed by 5 bases and the J gene end by 2 bases; junction bases not matched to a gene: 4. The CDR3 consists of 15 residues. Germline values: CDR1 LNHDA, CDR2 SQIVND (reference sequence). In nucleotides, the CDR3 is TGTGCCAGTAGTCTGCGACTAGCGGGGGCCTACGAGCAGTACTTC. Translating gives CASSLRLAGAYEQYF.

The genes are TRBV27 and TRBJ2-6, with 11 bases fitting TRBD1. The germline V gene encodes CDR1 MNHEY and CDR2 SMNVEV (reference sequence). The length of the CDR3 is 16 residues. V dropped 6 bases and J dropped 4; count of bases not matched to a gene: 5. The CDR3 sequence is CASSGQGAGGANVLTF. The CDR3 DNA is TGTGCCAGCAGCGGACAGGGGGCGGGCGGGGCCAACGTCCTGACTTTC.